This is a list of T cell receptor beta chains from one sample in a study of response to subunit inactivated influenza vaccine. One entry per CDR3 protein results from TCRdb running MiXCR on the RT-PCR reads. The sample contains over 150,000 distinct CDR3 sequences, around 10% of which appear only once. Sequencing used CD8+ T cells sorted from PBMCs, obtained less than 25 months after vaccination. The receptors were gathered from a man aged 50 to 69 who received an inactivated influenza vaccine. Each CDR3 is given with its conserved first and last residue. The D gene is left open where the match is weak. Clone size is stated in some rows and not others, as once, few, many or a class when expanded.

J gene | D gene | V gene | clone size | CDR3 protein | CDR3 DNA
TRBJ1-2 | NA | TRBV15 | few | CATSREIGGSLGYTF | TGTGCCACCAGCAGAGAGATAGGAGGATCGCTTGGCTACACCTTC
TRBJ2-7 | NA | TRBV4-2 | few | CASSQELRYEQYF | TGTGCCAGCAGCCAAGAGCTTCGCTACGAGCAGTACTTC
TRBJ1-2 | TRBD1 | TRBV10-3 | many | CAISDNRGTSHYGYTF | TGTGCCATCAGTGACAACAGGGGGACCTCCCACTATGGCTACACCTTC
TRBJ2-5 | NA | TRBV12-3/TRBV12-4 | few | CASSPYGPETQYF | TGTGCCAGCAGCCCTTACGGGCCAGAGACCCAGTACTTC
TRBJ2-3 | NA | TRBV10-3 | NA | CAISTRDASTDTQYF | TGTGCCATCAGTACCAGGGATGCTAGCACAGATACGCAGTATTTT
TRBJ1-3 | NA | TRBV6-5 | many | CASSYGESSGNTIYF | TGTGCCAGCAGTTACGGGGAGAGCTCTGGAAACACCATATATTTT
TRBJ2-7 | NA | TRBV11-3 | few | CASSYADSYEQYF | TGTGCCAGCAGCTATGCCGACAGTTACGAGCAGTACTTC
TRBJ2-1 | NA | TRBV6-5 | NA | CASSHGGSYNEQFF | TGTGCCAGCAGTCACGGTGGCAGCTACAATGAGCAGTTCTTC
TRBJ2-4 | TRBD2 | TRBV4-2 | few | CASSQSAGLGRDIQYF | TGTGCCAGCAGCCAATCGGCAGGCTTAGGGAGGGACATTCAGTACTTC
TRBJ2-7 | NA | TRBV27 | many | CASSSTVYEQYF | TGTGCCAGCAGTTCCACAGTCTACGAGCAGTACTTC
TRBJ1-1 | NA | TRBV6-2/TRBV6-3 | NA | CASSYVFGAGTEAFF | TGTGCCAGCAGTTACGTCTTTGGGGCCGGGACTGAAGCTTTCTTT
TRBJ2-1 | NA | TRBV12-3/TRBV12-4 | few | CASSGVGSPYNEQFF | TGTGCCAGCAGTGGAGTGGGGAGTCCCTACAATGAGCAGTTCTTC
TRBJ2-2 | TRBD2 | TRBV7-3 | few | CASSLTLTSGSPGELFF | TGTGCCAGCAGCTTAACGTTGACTAGCGGGAGTCCCGGGGAGCTGTTTTTT
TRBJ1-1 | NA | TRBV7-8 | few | CASAGHQGPNTEAFF | TGTGCCAGCGCGGGACACCAAGGCCCGAACACTGAAGCTTTCTTT
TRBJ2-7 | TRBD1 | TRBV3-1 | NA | CASSQGTGLPYEQYF | TGTGCCAGCAGCCAGGGGACAGGCTTGCCTTACGAGCAGTACTTC
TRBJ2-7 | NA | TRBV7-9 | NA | CASTLGISYEQYF | TGTGCCAGCACCCTCGGAATCTCCTACGAGCAGTACTTC
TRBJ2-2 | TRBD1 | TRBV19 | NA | CASSTGTGNTGELFF | TGTGCCAGTAGTACAGGGACAGGAAACACCGGGGAGCTGTTTTTT
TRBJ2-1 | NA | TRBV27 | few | CASSLAFREPFYNEQFF | TGTGCCAGCAGTTTGGCCTTCCGGGAGCCTTTCTACAATGAGCAGTTCTTC
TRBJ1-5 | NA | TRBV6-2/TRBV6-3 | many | CASSPSENQPQHF | TGTGCCAGCAGTCCCTCAGAGAATCAGCCCCAGCATTTT
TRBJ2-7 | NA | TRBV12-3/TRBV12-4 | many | CASSSLAYEQYF | TGTGCCAGCAGTTCACTAGCTTACGAGCAGTACTTC
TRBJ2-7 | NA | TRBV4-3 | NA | CASSQVFGGPYEQYF | TGCGCCAGCAGCCAAGTTTTTGGGGGCCCCTACGAGCAGTACTTC
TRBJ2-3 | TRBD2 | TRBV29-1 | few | CSVEGREGQDTQYF | TGCAGCGTTGAAGGGCGGGAGGGCCAAGATACGCAGTATTTT
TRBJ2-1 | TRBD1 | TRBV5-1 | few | CASSLTGQGEYNEQFF | TGCGCCAGCAGCTTGACGGGACAGGGGGAATACAATGAGCAGTTCTTC
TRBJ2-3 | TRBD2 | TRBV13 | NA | CASSPRTSGVADTQYF | TGTGCCAGCAGCCCCCGGACTAGCGGGGTTGCAGATACGCAGTATTTT
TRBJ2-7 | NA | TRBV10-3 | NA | CAISPRAFDWEQYF | TGTGCCATCAGTCCTAGAGCTTTTGATTGGGAGCAGTACTTC
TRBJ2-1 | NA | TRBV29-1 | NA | CSVARNEQFF | TGCAGCGTCGCGAGAAATGAGCAGTTCTTC
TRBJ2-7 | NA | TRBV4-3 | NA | CASSQDSRAGNEQYF | TGCGCCAGCAGCCAAGATTCCAGGGCGGGGAACGAGCAGTACTTC
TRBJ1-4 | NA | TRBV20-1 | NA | CSARPSATNEKLFF | TGCAGTGCTAGACCCTCAGCAACTAATGAAAAACTGTTTTTT